The rows below give T cell receptor beta chains drawn from one sample of a study of CXCR3-negative and CXCR3-positive naive CD8 T cells. TCRdb reworked the 5' RACE reads into one entry per CDR3 protein, no DNA. Found here are tens of thousands of distinct CDR3 sequences; the top ten clones hold approximately 0.99%. The specimen sequenced was naive CXCR3- CD8+ T cells from blood. These receptor sequences come from a human donor in good health. Some clones in this sample may be carry-over from other donors' samples. The CDR3 runs from the conserved cysteine through the conserved F or W.

v_call	j_call	cdr3_aa
TRBV29-1	TRBJ2-1	CSVEWVVWDRHVNEQFF
TRBV12-3/TRBV12-4	TRBJ2-3	CASSSGGGDTQYF
TRBV5-5	TRBJ2-7	CASSGGGIDEQYF
TRBV29-1	TRBJ2-2	CSVILHGTGELFF
TRBV29-1	TRBJ2-7	CSVLQGAFYGQYF
TRBV29-1	TRBJ2-5	CSVEGVWASGKETQYF
TRBV6-2/TRBV6-3	TRBJ2-5	CASSTLRLAGQETQYF
TRBV7-3	TRBJ2-3	CASSSSGLGGHTDTQYF
TRBV7-6	TRBJ2-3	CASSSRRRGDTQYF
TRBV13	TRBJ2-2	CASSRDSGELFF
TRBV7-6	TRBJ1-4	CASRGGNNEKLFF
TRBV6-2/TRBV6-3	TRBJ2-1	CASSYVDRINEQFF
TRBV7-9	TRBJ2-1	CASSPRGQGNGEQFF
TRBV6-2/TRBV6-3	TRBJ2-7	CASSYTGTYEQYF
TRBV29-1	TRBJ2-7	CSAGNSGQGNEQYF
TRBV29-1	TRBJ2-1	CSVEGDDPKQFF
TRBV4-1	TRBJ2-3	CASSLAGGFSTDTQYF
TRBV6-6	TRBJ2-2	CATKPGFRTGELFF
TRBV5-1	TRBJ2-3	CASSFTRDRGTDTQYF
TRBV19	TRBJ1-1	CASRRGLGGEAFF
TRBV20-1	TRBJ2-1	CSVFPPPATYNEQFF
TRBV10-3	TRBJ2-7	CAISEPPGQSAEQYF
TRBV2	TRBJ1-2	CASRPGQSNYGYTF
TRBV12-3/TRBV12-4	TRBJ1-2	CASRTGERGYTF
TRBV20-1	TRBJ1-1	CSARTGVAVNTEAFF
TRBV4-1	TRBJ2-5	CASSQGTGGDRETQYF
TRBV27	TRBJ1-2	CASSSDGLVYGYTF
TRBV29-1	TRBJ2-3	CSVERGGYSTDTQYF
TRBV30	TRBJ2-1	CACPMVGSVLTPNEQFF
TRBV2	TRBJ1-2	CASSDLPGQAVRGYTF
TRBV4-1	TRBJ2-7	CASSQAGLAGDEQYF
TRBV7-6	TRBJ2-7	CASSSPGQGGSYEQYF
TRBV7-3	TRBJ2-2	CASSLDGSGELFF
TRBV29-1	TRBJ2-7	CSVETAHTYEQYF
TRBV28	TRBJ2-7	CASSLRVLSYEQYF
TRBV29-1	TRBJ2-1	CSVEQVNYNEQFF
TRBV4-1	TRBJ2-4	CASSHSREGVSKNIRYF
TRBV20-1	TRBJ2-1	CSAGSQRGPYNEQFF
TRBV19	TRBJ1-5	CASSLAEYYNQPQHF
TRBV12-3/TRBV12-4	TRBJ2-1	CASSLDRGSYNEQFF
TRBV7-6	TRBJ2-2	CASRAGTGDTGELFF